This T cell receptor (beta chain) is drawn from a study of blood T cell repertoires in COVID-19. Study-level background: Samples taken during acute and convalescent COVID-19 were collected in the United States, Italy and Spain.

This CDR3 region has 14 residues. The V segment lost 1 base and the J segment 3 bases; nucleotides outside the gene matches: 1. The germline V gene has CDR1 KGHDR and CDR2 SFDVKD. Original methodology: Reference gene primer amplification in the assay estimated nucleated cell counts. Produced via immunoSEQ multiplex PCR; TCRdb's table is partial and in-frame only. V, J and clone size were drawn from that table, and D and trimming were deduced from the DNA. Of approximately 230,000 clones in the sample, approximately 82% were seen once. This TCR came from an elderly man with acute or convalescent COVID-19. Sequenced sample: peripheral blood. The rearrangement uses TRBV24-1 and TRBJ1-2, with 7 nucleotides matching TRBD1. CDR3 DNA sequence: TGTGCCACCAGTGATTTAACAGGGGACTATGGCTACACCTTC. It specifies CATSDLTGDYGYTF.